What follows is one T cell receptor (beta chain) and its context. Some clones are missing from TCRdb's copy, which holds only in-frame ones; the method was immunoSEQ multiplex PCR. The repertoire consists of tens of thousands of clones, with about four fifths occurring once and the leading ten covering about 35%. Peripheral blood came from all dose cohorts at three timepoints. The CDR3 loop spans 14 amino acids. The V gene end was trimmed by 5 bases and the J gene end by 5 bases; junction bases not matched to a gene: 9. CDR1 is SGHNT and CDR2 is YENEEA in the germline V gene. This specimen comes from a study of OX40 agonist ivuxolimab in advanced cancers. As for the study in general: With ivuxolimab, an agonistic anti-OX40 (CD134) antibody, patients were treated.

The receptor's source is an adult with an advanced solid tumor such as melanoma, head and neck, liver or kidney cancer. This specimen consisted of CD4+ or CD8+ T cells sorted from blood, obtained in a trial of the OX40 agonist ivuxolimab. This chain joins TRBV11-3 and TRBJ2-7; 7 positions agree with TRBD2. The CDR3 DNA reads as TGTGCCAGCAGCCCACTCGGGGGGTGGGACGAGCAGTACTTC. It translates to CASSPLGGWDEQYF.